There are a few counts of the clone carrying this T cell receptor beta chain. This sample stems from a study of response to subunit inactivated influenza vaccine. One entry per CDR3 protein results from TCRdb running MiXCR on the RT-PCR reads. Counted here are a few hundred thousand distinct CDR3 sequences, about 14% occurring once; the ten biggest clones make up approximately 12%. V was clipped by 4 bases and J by 0 bases, with 10 bases between them. CDR1 is LNHNV, CDR2 YYDKDF, per germline (reference sequence). This CDR3 contains 14 residues. The chain carries TRBV15 and TRBJ2-7, with D possibly TRBD1 on 7 matching bases. This specimen consisted of PBMCs from blood, obtained 11 to 12 days after vaccination. The sequence was collected from a man in his fifties who received an inactivated influenza vaccine. The CDR3: CATSMRDSSYEQYF. DNA for the CDR3: TGTGCCACCAGCATGCGGGACAGCTCCTACGAGCAGTACTTC.